A single sample gave rise to the 8 T cell receptor beta chains below, sequenced in a study of T cell responses to AZD1222 COVID-19 vaccine. Produced via immunoSEQ multiplex PCR; TCRdb's table is partial and in-frame only. Of approximately 140,000 clones in the sample, roughly nine tenths are singletons; the top ten hold less than 5%. The source was peripheral blood, collected 28 days after the second AZD1222 dose. The receptors shown here come from an adult who received the AZD1222 COVID-19 vaccine.

The chain joins TRBV6-2 or TRBV6-3 to TRBJ1-2, with D unresolved. The V gene's germline CDR1 is MNHEY and CDR2 SVGEGT. Trimming removed 6 bases at V and 8 bases at J, with 13 bases between. This CDR3 has 12 residues. Here the CDR3 DNA reads TGTGCCAGCAGCAATGTCCCCCTGGGCTACACCTTC. Translation gives CASSNVPLGYTF.

V and J are TRBV27 and TRBJ2-5; TRBD1 matches 10 bases. Germline V gene data show CDR1 as MNHEY and CDR2 as SMNVEV (reference sequence). Trimming cost V 4 bases and J 3 bases; bases outside gene matches: 2. The CDR3 extends over 14 amino acids. This chain's CDR3 is CASSSGTGEETQYF. For the CDR3, the DNA is TGTGCCAGCAGTTCCGGGACAGGGGAAGAGACCCAGTACTTC.

The chain is built from TRBV6-2 or TRBV6-3 and TRBJ1-5; perhaps TRBD1 as D (5 bases). Trimming pared 0 bases from V and 2 bases from J, leaving 14 bases between. Per germline, CDR1 MNHEY and CDR2 SVGEGT. The length of the CDR3 is 17 residues. CDR3 region: CASSYSIGRGGNQPQHF. CDR3 in DNA: TGTGCCAGCAGTTACTCGATTGGTCGGGGGGGCAATCAGCCCCAGCATTTT.

CDR3: CASTPTGGSSNSPLHF. CDR3 sequence (DNA): TGTGCCAGCACCCCGACAGGCGGGAGCTCAAATTCACCCCTCCACTTT. The genes are TRBV3-1 (or the pseudogene TRBV3-2) and TRBJ1-6, with D maybe TRBD1 (6 bases). Germline V CDR1 and CDR2: LGHDT, YNNKEL (reference sequence). The V end was cut by 7 bases, the J end by 7 bases, with 20 bases between. CDR3 length: 16 residues.

The sample holds one count of this clone. The rearrangement uses TRBV4-2 and TRBJ1-5; 7 positions match TRBD1. Germline V gene lookup returns CDR1 LGHNA and CDR2 YNFKEQ. The CDR3 extends over 17 amino acids. V shed 0 bases, J shed 1 base, and the junction held 6 bases outside the gene matches. The CDR3 nucleotides read TGTGCCAGCAGCCAAGATTTCGGGACAGAGAGCAATCAGCCCCAGCATTTT. Protein sequence: CASSQDFGTESNQPQHF.

This clone was seen a single time. The V and J genes are TRBV6-5 and TRBJ1-1, with D unresolved. The V gene's germline CDR1 is MNHEY and CDR2 SVGAGI. The V and J ends lost 2 bases and 1 base respectively, with 8 bases between them. The CDR3 has 14 residues. CDR3 DNA: TGTGCCAGCAGTTACCGCCCAGAGAACACTGAAGCTTTCTTT. Its translation: CASSYRPENTEAFF.

The chain joins TRBV12-3 or TRBV12-4 to TRBJ1-3, with unresolved D. V was trimmed by 8 bases and J by 0 bases, leaving 8 bases between them. The CDR3 loop spans 13 amino acids. The CDR3 spells CASRIASGNTIYF. DNA for the CDR3: TGTGCCAGCCGAATTGCCTCTGGAAACACCATATATTTT.

The rearrangement uses TRBV6-6 and TRBJ1-2; a weak D match, TRBD1 (6 bases). Trimming removed 2 bases from V and 2 bases from J, with 9 bases in between. This CDR3 comprises 14 residues. Germline V gives CDR1 MNHNY, CDR2 SVGAGI (reference sequence). In nucleotides, the CDR3 is TGTGCCAGCAGTTACCCAGACAGGAACTATGGCTACACCTTC. This encodes CASSYPDRNYGYTF.